This paragraph reports one TCR beta chain. The antigen is undetermined. Produced via immunoSEQ multiplex PCR; TCRdb's table is partial and in-frame only. The sample yields 440,000 or so clones, 90% seen once. This specimen comes from a study of Ad26.COV2.S vaccination and SARS-CoV-2 variants. Treatment specified: roughly 19 received Ad26.COV2.S at low or high dose, single or two shots; 5 received placebo; per-sample allocation not given. Day 63 after the first vaccine or placebo injection was the time point for sampling. Findings and caveats of the study: Responses of T cells in total may have been underestimated by the TCR breadth and depth analyses.

Germline V CDR1 and CDR2: SGHNT, YYREEE (reference sequence). The CDR3 runs to 14 residues. The V segment lost 4 bases and the J segment 14 bases; nucleotides outside the gene matches: 12. The input for sequencing was peripheral blood, taken in a trial of Ad26.COV2.S vaccine versus placebo. This rearrangement joins TRBV5-4 to TRBJ1-6, with TRBD1 matching 7 bases. The receptor's source is a person aged 18-60 years who received the Ad26.COV2.S COVID-19 vaccine or a placebo. The CDR3 is CASSPGDSGFSLHF. The CDR3 DNA reads as TGTGCCAGCAGCCCAGGGGACAGCGGTTTTTCCCTCCACTTT.